One sample yielded the 25 T cell receptor beta chains listed below, sequenced in a study of shared clonotypes between healthy human individuals. Method: immunoSEQ multiplex PCR; TCRdb's copy keeps in-frame clones and lacks some. Here the sample spans about 980,000 clones, about three quarters being singletons. The sample comprised memory CD4+ T cells sorted from blood. Subset defined: CD45RA-negative fraction. The receptor source for this set is a man younger than 35 in good health.

The V call is TRBV13, the J call TRBJ2-2; D unclear. There are 13 residues in the CDR3. The germline V and J ends were trimmed by 2 bases and 3 bases, with 4 bases remaining between them. Germline V CDR1 and CDR2: PRHDT, FYEKMQ (reference sequence). The DNA of the CDR3 is TGTGCCAGCAGCTTAAGGTACACCGGGGAGCTGTTTTTT. Translation: CASSLRYTGELFF.

This chain joins TRBV5-1 and TRBJ2-6; D remains unclear. The CDR3 covers 15 residues. V was clipped by 4 bases and J by 0 bases, with 8 bases between them. CDR1 is SGHRS, CDR2 YFSETQ, per germline. This CDR3 is CASSPPNSGANVLTF. DNA for the CDR3: TGCGCCAGCAGCCCGCCTAACTCTGGGGCCAACGTCCTGACTTTC.

The rearrangement uses TRBV15 and TRBJ1-2; 9 bases align to TRBD1. CDR1 is LNHNV and CDR2 is YYDKDF in the germline V gene (reference sequence). The CDR3 runs to 15 residues. Losses at the gene ends were 0 bases for V and 8 bases for J; bases not matched to a gene: 7. The CDR3, as DNA: TGTGCCACCAGCAGAGAGGGGACAGGGAGGAGCGGCTACACCTTC. This encodes CATSREGTGRSGYTF.

The rearrangement uses TRBV19 and TRBJ1-6; D ambiguous. This CDR3 is built from 13 residues. Germline assignment: CDR1 LNHDA and CDR2 SQIVND (reference sequence). V was pared by 4 bases and J by 7 bases, with 8 bases between. CDR3 amino acids: CASSTSKNSPLHF. CDR3 bases: TGTGCCAGTAGTACCTCTAAAAATTCACCCCTCCACTTT.

This clone was recorded a few times. The genes are TRBV7-9 and TRBJ1-4, with D possibly being TRBD1 (5 bases). This CDR3 spans 16 amino acids. V was trimmed by 0 bases and J by 4 bases, leaving 12 bases between them. In germline, CDR1 is SEHNR, CDR2 FQNEAQ (reference sequence). The CDR3 coding sequence is TGTGCCAGCAGCTTAGCGCAGAGGGGCAATAATGAAAAACTGTTTTTT. Translating it yields CASSLAQRGNNEKLFF.

About this clone: Other DNA sequences of this sample code for an identical CDR3. The gene calls are TRBV6-1 and TRBJ1-5; no firm D call. The length of the CDR3 is 12 residues. V was cut by 4 bases and J by 7 bases, with 8 bases left in between. Germline lookup yields CDR1 MNHNS and CDR2 SASEGT. CDR3 bases: TGTGCCAGCAGTGCGGGATACCAGCCCCAGCATTTT. Protein: CASSAGYQPQHF.

CDR3 residues: CASSASGTGLSYGYTF. Here the CDR3 DNA reads TGTGCCAGCAGTGCGTCCGGGACAGGGCTTTCTTATGGCTACACCTTC. The chain has TRBV25-1 and TRBJ1-2, with 9 bases aligning to TRBD1. The CDR3 is 16 amino acids. The trim removed 4 bases at V and 5 bases at J, leaving 11 bases unmatched. The germline CDR1 and CDR2 sequences are MGHDK and SYGVNS.

This clone was seen only a few times. Within the sample, other DNA sequences also encode this same CDR3. The chain joins TRBV11-2 to TRBJ2-5; tentatively, D is TRBD2 (5 bases). The CDR3 consists of 13 residues. Germline-derived CDR1 and CDR2 are SGHAT and FQNNGV. V dropped 6 bases and J dropped 3 bases, with 11 bases sitting between them. DNA of the CDR3: TGTGCCAGCAGTTTGGGAGAAAAAGAGACCCAGTACTTC. It is translated as CASSLGEKETQYF.

The V call is TRBV6-1, the J call TRBJ1-3; D not certain. The CDR3 runs 13 residues. The ends were cut back, 10 bases at V and 5 bases at J, with 15 bases in the middle. Per the germline V gene, CDR1 is MNHNS and CDR2 is SASEGT. The CDR3 DNA reads as TGTGCCACCGGACCCCTAAAGCGAAACACCATATATTTT. It yields the protein CATGPLKRNTIYF.

This clone was observed a few times. Here the CDR3 reads CASSLTGQTNSPLHF. As DNA, the CDR3 is TGTGCCAGCAGTTTAACGGGACAGACTAATTCACCCCTCCACTTT. The chain couples TRBV9 to TRBJ1-6, with 7 bases fitting TRBD1. From germline, CDR1 is SGDLS and CDR2 YYNGEE. The V segment lost 5 bases and the J segment 6 bases; nucleotides outside the gene matches: 8. The CDR3 totals 15 residues.

This chain joins TRBV10-3 and TRBJ2-2; 7 bases fit TRBD1. The germline V gene has CDR1 ENHRY and CDR2 SYGVKD. This CDR3 is built from 13 residues. Germline trimming cut 6 bases from V and 4 bases from J; bases unmatched to any gene: 2. The CDR3 is CAIRRDSTGELFF. The CDR3 nucleotides are TGTGCCATCAGGAGGGACAGCACCGGGGAGCTGTTTTTT.

The chain combines TRBV4-3 with TRBJ2-7; 7 bases are a match to TRBD2. Trimming removed 0 bases from V and 1 base from J; junction bases left unmatched: 3. The CDR3 runs 15 residues. Germline V CDR1 and CDR2: LGHNA, YSLEER. CDR3 in amino acids: CASSQDWDYSYEQYF. The CDR3 bases are TGCGCCAGCAGCCAAGACTGGGACTATTCCTACGAGCAGTACTTC.

The chain is built from TRBV5-1 and TRBJ2-7, with D possibly TRBD2 on 5 matching bases. The CDR3 is 14 residues long. Trimming took 0 bases from V and 0 from J, leaving 7 bases between them. Germline V gives CDR1 SGHRS, CDR2 YFSETQ. The CDR3 coding sequence is TGCGCCAGCAGCTTGGAAACTAGCTCCTACGAGCAGTACTTC. Translation gives CASSLETSSYEQYF. The full variable domain, its missing parts supplied by reference TRBV5-1 and TRBJ2-7, is KAGVTQTPRYLIKTRGQQVTLSCSPISGHRSVSWYQQTPGQGLQFLFEYFSETQRNKGNFPGRFSGRQFSNSRSEMNVSTLELGDSALYLCASSLETSSYEQYFGPGTRLTVT.

The V and J genes are TRBV5-4 and TRBJ1-6; TRBD1 matches 8 bases. The CDR3 loop spans 17 amino acids. The germline V gene encodes CDR1 SGHNT and CDR2 YYREEE (reference sequence). V was pared by 3 bases and J by 15 bases, with 20 bases of the junction left unmatched. The CDR3 sequence is CASSSEWDRPFPEVLHF. The CDR3 region has the DNA TGTGCCAGCAGCTCGGAGTGGGACAGGCCCTTTCCTGAGGTCCTCCACTTT.

The V gene is TRBV2, the J gene TRBJ1-1, with a possible D match to TRBD1 (5 bases). The CDR3 runs 12 residues. In germline, CDR1 is SNHLY, CDR2 FYNNEI. The germline V and J ends were trimmed by 8 bases and 2 bases, with 9 bases remaining between them. CDR3 sequence reads: CASSGVNTEAFF. The CDR3 coding sequence is TGTGCCAGCTCGGGGGTAAACACTGAAGCTTTCTTT. The full variable domain, in which reference TRBV2 and TRBJ1-1 provide the parts outside the CDR3, is EPEVTQTPSHQVTQMGQEVILRCVPISNHLYFYWYRQILGQKVEFLVSFYNNEISEKSEIFDDQFSVERPDGSNFTLKIRSTKLEDSAMYFCASSGVNTEAFFGQGTRLTVV.

The V call is TRBV7-9, the J call TRBJ2-1; 8 nucleotides line up with TRBD2. With V trimmed by 5 bases and J by 4 bases, 10 bases remained unmatched. The CDR3 sequence is 16 residues long. Germline loops: CDR1 SEHNR, CDR2 FQNEAQ (reference sequence). In DNA, the CDR3 is TGTGCCAGCAGCCGATCAGCGGGAGCGGGATACAATGAGCAGTTCTTC. It yields the protein CASSRSAGAGYNEQFF. Variable domain in full (rest from reference TRBV7-9 and TRBJ2-1): DTGVSQNPRHKITKRGQNVTFRCDPISEHNRLYWYRQTLGQGPEFLTYFQNEAQLEKSRLLSDRFSAERPKGSFSTLEIQRTEQGDSAMYLCASSRSAGAGYNEQFFGPGTRLTVL.

The rearrangement uses TRBV5-4 and TRBJ1-1, with D hard to call. The germline CDR1 and CDR2 sequences are SGHNT and YYREEE (reference sequence). The V end was cut by 1 base, the J end by 4 bases, with 8 bases between. The CDR3 sequence is 13 residues long. CDR3 bases: TGTGCCAGCAGCTTGAGTGGGATCACTGAAGCTTTCTTT. It yields the protein CASSLSGITEAFF.

The chain links TRBV15 to TRBJ2-2; TRBD1 matches at 7 bases. Germline lookup yields CDR1 LNHNV and CDR2 YYDKDF (reference sequence). The junction had 10 bases not matched to a gene; V was cut back by 5 bases and J by 4 bases. CDR3 length: 16 amino acids. The CDR3 sequence is CATSGPHRGSTGELFF. The CDR3 DNA is TGTGCCACCAGCGGGCCACACAGGGGATCCACCGGGGAGCTGTTTTTT.

The genes are TRBV5-6 and TRBJ1-6, with TRBD1 matching over 7 bases. The CDR3 has 15 residues. The junction had 5 bases not matched to a gene; V was cut back by 5 bases and J by 3 bases. Germline V lookup: CDR1 SGHDT, CDR2 YYEEEE. CDR3: CASSVRQGYNSPLHF. DNA for the CDR3: TGTGCCAGCAGTGTAAGACAGGGCTATAATTCACCCCTCCACTTT.

This clone showed up just once. This sequence joins TRBV18 and TRBJ2-3; tentative D call: TRBD1 (6 bases). There are 16 residues in the CDR3. V was cut by 1 base and J by 4 bases, with 15 bases left in between. The germline V gene has CDR1 KGHSH and CDR2 LQKENI. The CDR3 spells CASSPRPGERADTQYF. The CDR3 coding sequence is TGTGCCAGCTCACCACGCCCAGGGGAGAGAGCAGATACGCAGTATTTT.

The chain combines TRBV5-4 with TRBJ2-7; the D is unclear. There are 14 residues in the CDR3. Germline CDR1 is SGHNT and CDR2 is YYREEE (reference sequence). The V and J ends lost 2 bases and 2 bases respectively, with 11 bases between them. In DNA form, the CDR3 reads TGTGCCAGCAGCTTTATTGGAAGGGCCTACGAGCAGTACTTC. This gives the protein CASSFIGRAYEQYF.

The V gene is TRBV6-1, the J gene TRBJ1-2; no firm D call. Germline-derived CDR1 and CDR2 are MNHNS and SASEGT. Between the trimmed V and J ends, which lost 6 bases and 3 bases, there was a span of 8 bases. The CDR3 contains 12 residues. In nucleotides, the CDR3 is TGTGCCAGCAGGAGCAGCTACTATGGCTACACCTTC. Translation: CASRSSYYGYTF.

The chain recombines TRBV10-3 with TRBJ1-5, with TRBD1 matching over 7 bases. The CDR3 is made up of 16 amino acids. CDR1 is ENHRY, CDR2 SYGVKD, per germline. The ends lost 0 bases at V and 2 bases at J; junction bases unmatched: 4. The CDR3 nucleotides read TGTGCCATCAGTGAGTCCCGACAGGGAGGCAATCAGCCCCAGCATTTT. It specifies CAISESRQGGNQPQHF.

The rearrangement uses TRBV18 and TRBJ2-5; no clear D gene. CDR3 length: 13 residues. CDR1 and CDR2 (germline): KGHSH, LQKENI. V shed 5 bases and J shed 5 bases, with 12 bases lying between them. The CDR3 reads CASSTPIGETQYF. In DNA form, the CDR3 reads TGTGCCAGCTCAACCCCAATTGGGGAGACCCAGTACTTC.

The J gene is TRBJ2-2, the V gene TRBV11-1; D remains ambiguous. The CDR3 runs to 14 residues. V lost 6 bases to trimming and J lost 3 bases, with 11 bases between them. CDR1 and CDR2 from the germline V gene are SGHAT and FQDESV (reference sequence). The CDR3: CASRMPTDTGELFF. In DNA form, the CDR3 reads TGTGCCAGCAGGATGCCAACGGACACCGGGGAGCTGTTTTTT.